These T cell receptor beta chains were read from a single sample in a study of T cell changes during pregnancy in multiple sclerosis. Generated by immunoSEQ multiplex PCR, the TCRdb table keeps only in-frame clones and is missing some. The sample has tens of thousands of clones, around 93% seen once. Sequenced here: CD4+ T cells from peripheral blood mononuclear cells, sampled after pregnancy. The receptor set was obtained from a female donor with multiple sclerosis, enrolled in a pregnancy study. Each CDR3 is given with its conserved first and last residue.

cdr3_length: 13
v_call: TRBV2
j_call: TRBJ1-2
cdr3_aa: CASNAEVGYGYTF

cdr3_length: 16
v_call: TRBV6-1
j_call: TRBJ2-7
cdr3_aa: CASSAASGGPPYEQYF

cdr3_length: 16
v_call: TRBV15
j_call: TRBJ2-7
cdr3_aa: CATSRGGGGNTYEQYF

cdr3_length: 15
v_call: TRBV5-1
j_call: TRBJ2-3
cdr3_aa: CASSRTGGSTDTQYF

cdr3_length: 15
v_call: TRBV7-9
j_call: TRBJ2-7
cdr3_aa: CASSSGTSVSYEQYF

cdr3_length: 14
v_call: TRBV19
j_call: TRBJ1-1
cdr3_aa: CASSIGAGRGEAFF

cdr3_length: 17
v_call: TRBV11-1
j_call: TRBJ1-1
cdr3_aa: CASSLLVAEVMNTEAFF

cdr3_length: 15
v_call: TRBV30
j_call: TRBJ1-6
cdr3_aa: CAWTSGLRAVLALHF

cdr3_length: 15
v_call: TRBV5-1
j_call: TRBJ2-5
cdr3_aa: CASSYNRVARETQYF

cdr3_length: 15
v_call: TRBV29-1
j_call: TRBJ2-5
cdr3_aa: CSSIGLAGLQETQYF

cdr3_length: 17
v_call: TRBV7-8
j_call: TRBJ1-3
cdr3_aa: CASSSPTGTASGNTIYF

cdr3_length: 18
v_call: TRBV14
j_call: TRBJ2-2
cdr3_aa: CASSQAWQGARNTGELFF

cdr3_length: 15
v_call: TRBV4-1
j_call: TRBJ1-2
cdr3_aa: CASSQDPTQGGGYTF

cdr3_length: 16
v_call: TRBV6-6
j_call: TRBJ2-3
cdr3_aa: CASSPPGQGRTDTQYF

cdr3_length: 12
v_call: TRBV2
j_call: TRBJ1-2
cdr3_aa: CASSDRDYGYTF

cdr3_length: 14
v_call: TRBV10-3
j_call: TRBJ1-1
cdr3_aa: CAISEKDRVTEAFF

cdr3_length: 14
v_call: TRBV7-9
j_call: TRBJ1-2
cdr3_aa: CASSHPPKGGGYTF

cdr3_length: 16
v_call: TRBV5-6
j_call: TRBJ1-3
cdr3_aa: CASSLGVGSSGNTIYF

cdr3_length: 14
v_call: TRBV6-6
j_call: TRBJ2-1
cdr3_aa: CASSTSGGKYEQFF

cdr3_length: 14
v_call: TRBV5-5
j_call: TRBJ1-1
cdr3_aa: CASSLVGISTEAFF

cdr3_length: 15
v_call: TRBV5-1
j_call: TRBJ2-3
cdr3_aa: CASSLDTGSTDTQYF

cdr3_length: 13
v_call: TRBV19
j_call: TRBJ1-1
cdr3_aa: CASSIVSGREAFF

cdr3_length: 17
v_call: TRBV11-3
j_call: TRBJ2-1
cdr3_aa: CASSPGMGQGVFNEQFF

cdr3_length: 19
v_call: TRBV4-2
j_call: TRBJ2-3
cdr3_aa: CASSPDQPLGTGGRDTQYF

cdr3_length: 14
v_call: TRBV2
j_call: TRBJ2-3
cdr3_aa: CARQGRMGTDTQYF

cdr3_length: 14
v_call: TRBV14
j_call: TRBJ1-1
cdr3_aa: CASSQDFVRAEAFF

cdr3_length: 15
v_call: TRBV5-1
j_call: TRBJ2-1
cdr3_aa: CASSPTGNRRGEQFF

cdr3_length: 15
v_call: TRBV11-2
j_call: TRBJ2-3
cdr3_aa: CASGSRGADQDTQYF

cdr3_length: 18
v_call: TRBV25-1
j_call: TRBJ1-6
cdr3_aa: CASSDAGTASSYNSPLHF

cdr3_length: 14
v_call: TRBV9
j_call: TRBJ1-2
cdr3_aa: CASSGQIINYGYTF

cdr3_length: 17
v_call: TRBV7-8
j_call: TRBJ2-6
cdr3_aa: CASSLVPGVDGANVLTF

cdr3_length: 15
v_call: TRBV30
j_call: TRBJ1-4
cdr3_aa: CAWSVRGGGQEKLFF

cdr3_length: 14
v_call: TRBV30
j_call: TRBJ1-4
cdr3_aa: CAWSVGGQNEKLFF

cdr3_length: 13
v_call: TRBV6-5
j_call: TRBJ1-1
cdr3_aa: CASSYLGQIEAFF

cdr3_length: 14
v_call: TRBV19
j_call: TRBJ2-1
cdr3_aa: CASSRGPPGNEQFF

cdr3_length: 15
v_call: TRBV10-3
j_call: TRBJ2-1
cdr3_aa: CAISEWAGVYNEQFF

cdr3_length: 15
v_call: TRBV4-2
j_call: TRBJ2-3
cdr3_aa: CASSSQSRETDTQYF

cdr3_length: 14
v_call: TRBV7-9
j_call: TRBJ1-2
cdr3_aa: CASRPRTGEYGYTF

cdr3_length: 15
v_call: TRBV5-1
j_call: TRBJ2-5
cdr3_aa: CASSTTGTSGETQYF

cdr3_length: 14
v_call: TRBV6-1
j_call: TRBJ1-2
cdr3_aa: CASSEYMGHKSYTF

cdr3_length: 14
v_call: TRBV10-3
j_call: TRBJ2-7
cdr3_aa: CAISVDAGTSEQYF

cdr3_length: 12
v_call: TRBV10-3
j_call: TRBJ1-2
cdr3_aa: CAISEGQGLYTF

cdr3_length: 14
v_call: TRBV9
j_call: TRBJ1-1
cdr3_aa: CASSPHRVGSEAFF

cdr3_length: 15
v_call: TRBV2
j_call: TRBJ1-2
cdr3_aa: CASSEGRIQLYGYTF